Sequencing of this T cell receptor (beta chain) was carried out in a study of tumor-infiltrating lymphocytes in primary liver carcinoma. About the study: Each of the samples returned roughly 3.65 to 7.5 million productive TCRbeta reads (a yield similar across tissue types).

Concerning this clonotype: Its antigen is currently unknown. Compared with germline, one end of the junction differs, possibly owing to a read error.

Unsorted bulk tissue, about 19-32 mg of it, served as the source for co-extraction of RNA and DNA. Per the germline V gene, CDR1 is MNHNY and CDR2 is SVGAGI (reference sequence). CDR3 length equals 15 residues. General observations from the study: Tumor region pairs showed greater overlap than either tumor-adjacent or tumor-blood pairs did.

With a constant-region primer, TCR beta cDNA was made from around 520 ng of total RNA. Three nested multiplex PCR rounds of slightly modified ARM-PCR generated TCR beta libraries. A C-beta reverse primer and TRBV1-TRBV30 forward primers served in each of the first two PCR rounds, at roughly 10 cycles apiece. TCRdb recomputed calls from the multiplex PCR reads with MiXCR, one row per CDR3 protein. The sample contains some 130,000 distinct CDR3 sequences, approximately 68% of which appear only once. The chain couples TRBV6-6 to TRBJ2-1, with D perhaps TRBD2 (6 bases). This sequence was found in a woman aged 55-70 years with primary liver carcinoma and hepatitis B virus infection. Sequencing was carried out using tumor-adjacent normal liver tissue. CDR3 protein: CTSSTGVTSYNEQFF. The CDR3 DNA follows: TGTACCAGCAGTACGGGGGTTACCTCCTACAATGAGCAGTTCTTC.